This T cell receptor (beta chain) was documented in a study of OX40 agonist ivuxolimab in advanced cancers. Study at large: Males comprised around 78% of the group, whose mean age was about 61 years (range roughly 23 to 80). Having had anti-PD-1, anti-PD-L1 or anti-CTLA-4 therapy before was allowed, and approximately 40% had some.

A word on this clone: The antigen remains unidentified.

Exclusion applied to patients with autoimmune disease history or systemic immunosuppression. Study-wide results and caveats: Clonal expansion by week 6 occurred in CD4+ and CD8+ blood T cells (at 0.1 to 3.0 mg/kg).

The repertoire was sequenced with immunoSEQ multiplex PCR; TCRdb's copy has only in-frame clones and lacks some. This table holds about 45,000 clones, about 86% found once. This CDR3 comprises 16 residues. V lost 0 bases, J lost 0 bases, and 9 bases lay in between. CDR1 is SGHDT and CDR2 is YYEEEE in the germline V gene. Source: CD4+ or CD8+ T cells sorted from blood, taken in a trial of the OX40 agonist ivuxolimab. This TCR was recovered from an adult with an advanced solid tumor such as melanoma, head and neck, liver or kidney cancer. The chain combines TRBV5-6 with TRBJ2-2; D uncertain. CDR3 amino acids: CASSLGLGTNTGELFF. The CDR3 bases are TGTGCCAGCAGCTTGGGTTTGGGGACGAACACCGGGGAGCTGTTTTTT.